A single sample gave rise to the 2 T cell receptor beta chains below, sequenced in a study of blood T cell repertoires in COVID-19. TCRdb's copy holds only in-frame clones and misses some; the assay was immunoSEQ multiplex PCR. The sample yields around 430,000 clones, more than 75% seen once. The sequenced sample consisted of PBMCs or T cells enriched from blood (not recorded which). These receptors originate from a woman between 50 and 59 years old who had recovered from COVID-19.

V and J are TRBV19 and TRBJ2-7, with a weak D call TRBD2 (5 bases). V shed 6 bases and J shed 2 bases, with 11 bases lying between them. CDR1 is LNHDA, CDR2 SQIVND, per germline (reference sequence). This CDR3 comprises 13 residues. The CDR3 loop is CASSGPGAYEQYF. CDR3 sequence (DNA): TGTGCCAGTAGCGGACCCGGGGCCTACGAGCAGTACTTC.

V is TRBV20-1 and J is TRBJ2-1, with 9 bases lining up with TRBD2. V lost 3 bases to trimming and J lost 7 bases; unmatched junction nucleotides: 10. Germline assignment: CDR1 DFQATT and CDR2 SNEGSKA (reference sequence). CDR3 length: 15 amino acids. This chain's CDR3 is CSASRAGGPWNEQFF. The CDR3 nucleotides read TGCAGTGCTAGTAGGGCGGGGGGGCCTTGGAATGAGCAGTTCTTC.